These T cell receptor beta chains were read from a single sample in a study of T-cell memory formation after mild COVID-19. TCRdb reanalysed the 5' RACE reads using MiXCR and keeps one entry per CDR3 protein. The sample holds approximately 89,000 distinct CDR3 sequences; approximately 25% are singletons and the top ten take under 55%. Sequencing was done on a sample of PBMCs or a T cell subset sorted from them (not recorded which). The receptors derive from a man younger than 35 who had mild COVID-19 (a few samples of this study predate the infection). Cell type and time point are not known. Each CDR3 is given with its conserved first and last residue. The D gene is left open where the match is weak. Clone sizes are given selectively: once, few, many, or a class where the clone is expanded.

D	V	J	size	DNA	CDR3
.	TRBV4-2	TRBJ2-5	few	TGTGCCAGCAGCCCCACGTCCACCCAAGAGACCCAGTACTTC	CASSPTSTQETQYF
.	TRBV27	TRBJ1-5	few	TGTGCCAGCAGTTTGTCGTATCTGGGGAATCAGCCCCAGCATTTT	CASSLSYLGNQPQHF
.	TRBV12-3/TRBV12-4	TRBJ2-7	few	TGTGCCAGCAGGCCCGAGGGTCCCCGTTACGAGCAGTACTTC	CASRPEGPRYEQYF
.	TRBV10-3	TRBJ2-2	.	TGTGCCATCAGTGAGTCGGGGGGAATCGGGGAGCTGTTTTTT	CAISESGGIGELFF
.	TRBV7-2	TRBJ1-4	.	TGTGCCAGCAGCTTATTTTTGGCTTCAGCCGCAACTAATGAAAAACTGTTTTTT	CASSLFLASAATNEKLFF
TRBD1	TRBV7-9	TRBJ2-4	few	TGTGCCAGCAGCGTCGAGGGGGCGAGGAACATTCAGTACTTC	CASSVEGARNIQYF
TRBD1	TRBV5-6	TRBJ2-3	.	TGTGCCAGCAGCTTCGGGACAGGGGACGTGGGTACGCAGTATTTT	CASSFGTGDVGTQYF
.	TRBV6-1	TRBJ2-2	.	TGTGCCAGCAGTGAGGGAGGGGGCGCCGGGGAGCTGTTTTTT	CASSEGGGAGELFF
.	TRBV9	TRBJ2-3	.	TGTGCAAGCAGCCCAGGGACTGGCCTCACAGATACGCAGTATTTT	CASSPGTGLTDTQYF
.	TRBV7-9	TRBJ2-4	many	TGTGCCAGCAACCTCCCCCCGCCGCTAGCCAAAAACATTCAGTACTTC	CASNLPPPLAKNIQYF
.	TRBV9	TRBJ2-3	.	TGTGCCAGCAGCGTAGTTCCGGGTGGCGATACGCAGTATTTT	CASSVVPGGDTQYF
TRBD1	TRBV3-1	TRBJ2-2	.	TGTGCCAGCAGCCAAGTGCGGACAGGGGGGACCGGGGAGCTGTTTTTT	CASSQVRTGGTGELFF
TRBD2	TRBV7-2	TRBJ2-5	once	TGTGCCAGCAGCTGGCGGCTAGCGGGGGTAGAAGAGACCCAGTACTTC	CASSWRLAGVEETQYF
TRBD2	TRBV7-2	TRBJ2-1	few	TGTGCCAGCAGCTTAGCAGCGGGGGGGAACAATGAGCAGTTCTTC	CASSLAAGGNNEQFF
.	TRBV12-3/TRBV12-4	TRBJ1-5	few	TGTGCCAGCAGTTTAACAGGGAGCAATCAGCCCCAGCATTTT	CASSLTGSNQPQHF
TRBD1	TRBV5-1	TRBJ2-7	.	TGCGCCAGCAGCCCACTGGGGACAGGGAGGTACGAGCAGTACTTC	CASSPLGTGRYEQYF
.	TRBV7-2	TRBJ2-1	medium-sized	TGTGCCAGCAGCTTAGATCTTAGTACCTACAATGAGCAGTTCTTC	CASSLDLSTYNEQFF
.	TRBV7-9	TRBJ1-1	few	TGTGCCAGCAGCCCGACAGGTTTGAACACTGAAGCTTTCTTT	CASSPTGLNTEAFF
TRBD1	TRBV27	TRBJ2-3	few	TGTGCCAGCAGTTTGTGGACAGGGGTCACAGATACGCAGTATTTT	CASSLWTGVTDTQYF
.	TRBV7-9	TRBJ1-3	.	TGTGCCAGCAGCTTATCACTCTGGCCCTCCAAAGGAAACACCATATATTTT	CASSLSLWPSKGNTIYF
TRBD1	TRBV5-4	TRBJ2-7	few	TGTGCCAGCAGCCTGTCGGGACAGGGGATGAACGAGCAGTACTTC	CASSLSGQGMNEQYF
TRBD2	TRBV6-5	TRBJ2-1	.	TGTGCCAGCTGGACTAGCGGGGGGGCGATTTCAAATGAGCAGTTCTTC	CASWTSGGAISNEQFF